This is a list of T cell receptor beta chains from one sample in a study of vaccination and CD4 T cells after COVID-19. The antigens of these receptors remain unknown. Using its own MiXCR run on the PCR reads, TCRdb lists one record per CDR3 protein. The table has 8,800 or so distinct CDR3 sequences, 60% seen once. The sample was cultured CD4+ T cells from blood, taken after SARS-CoV-2 vaccination. These receptors all come from a human donor with COVID-19. The CDR3 runs from the conserved cysteine through the conserved F or W. D genes are given only for firm matches. Clone size is not always given. Where it is, it says once, few, many or a class for expanded clones.

j_call d_call v_call clone_size cdr3_nt cdr3_aa
TRBJ2-5 - TRBV7-2 - TGTGCCAGCAGCTTAGTCGGGCGGGAGACCCAGTACTTC CASSLVGRETQYF
TRBJ2-5 TRBD2 TRBV30 - TGTGCCTGGAGTGTAGTGGGGGGGTGGGAGACCCAGTACTTC CAWSVVGGWETQYF
TRBJ2-7 TRBD1 TRBV18 - TGTGCCAGCTCACTCCGACAGGGATTGCCCTCCTACGAGCAGTACTTC CASSLRQGLPSYEQYF
TRBJ2-5 - TRBV7-2 few TGTGCCAGCAGGCCCACGGACAGCCGCGAGACCCAGTACTTC CASRPTDSRETQYF
TRBJ1-6 TRBD1 TRBV18 - TGTGCCAGCTCACAAAAGATCACAGGGGAGGATTCACCCCTCCACTTT CASSQKITGEDSPLHF
TRBJ2-5 TRBD1 TRBV11-2 - TGTGCCAGCAGCTTGACAGGGCTCCAAGAGACCCAGTACTTC CASSLTGLQETQYF
TRBJ2-3 - TRBV20-1 few TGCAGTGCTAGCCGGGCTGGCACAGATACGCAGTATTTT CSASRAGTDTQYF
TRBJ2-7 TRBD1 TRBV6-1 - TGTGCCAGCGACCCAGGGGGCGCGAGTACCTACGAGCAGTACTTC CASDPGGASTYEQYF
TRBJ1-2 - TRBV15 few TGTGCCACCAGCAGCGAAGGCTATGGCTACACCTTC CATSSEGYGYTF
TRBJ1-2 - TRBV6-4 - TGTGCCAGCAGGGCCGGGACAAACTATGGCTACACCTTC CASRAGTNYGYTF
TRBJ2-5 TRBD1 TRBV29-1 - TGCAGCGTTGGACAGGGCCAAGAGACCCAGTACTTC CSVGQGQETQYF
TRBJ2-5 TRBD2 TRBV6-1 few TGTGCCAGCAACCGAGGCGGGGGGGCGATTTGGGAGACCCAGTACTTC CASNRGGGAIWETQYF